The 29 T cell receptor beta chains listed next were all sequenced from one sample in a study of regulatory T cells in long-lasting Graves disease. Construction of the TCR beta libraries employed iRepertoire HTBI primers in conjunction with Arm-PCR of CDR3 regions. TCRdb reprocessed the multiplex PCR reads via MiXCR and lists one record per CDR3 protein. The sample carries 500,000 or so distinct CDR3 sequences, about 17% recorded once. Regarding time point: newly diagnosed GD, antithyroid drugs for less than 3 months. PBMC RNA was the source of the TCR library. This same sample was also part of a study on T cells in Graves' hyperthyroidism and ophthalmopathy.

Sequencing was performed on peripheral blood mononuclear cells (PBMCs), taken at new diagnosis, from a patient treated with antithyroid drugs. Receptors were obtained from a man aged 35 to 55 with Graves disease.

This clonotype was seen at least ten times. The chain is built from TRBV20-1 and TRBJ2-5, with D unresolved. The CDR3 is 10 amino acids. Trimming removed 3 bases at V and 5 bases at J, with 4 bases between. The germline V gene has CDR1 DFQATT and CDR2 SNEGSKA (reference sequence). CDR3 residues: CSARGETQYF. CDR3 bases: TGCAGTGCTAGGGGGGAGACCCAGTACTTC.

J is TRBJ2-1 and V is TRBV7-2; 11 bases match TRBD1. Trimming at V came to 5 bases and at J to 8 bases, leaving 5 bases not matched to a gene. Germline V gene lookup returns CDR1 SGHTA and CDR2 FQGNSA. The CDR3 spans 14 residues. The CDR3 protein is CASSPDRGRDEQFF. CDR3 bases: TGTGCCAGCAGCCCGGACAGGGGGCGCGATGAGCAGTTCTTC. The entire variable domain, with the rest obtained from reference TRBV7-2 and TRBJ2-1, is as follows: GAGVSQSPSNKVTEKGKDVELRCDPISGHTALYWYRQSLGQGLEFLIYFQGNSAPDKSGLPSDRFSAERTGGSVSTLTIQRTQQEDSAVYLCASSPDRGRDEQFFGPGTRLTVL.

A remark on this clonotype: A much larger clone differs by one base, so this may be a read error. This sequence joins TRBV5-1 and TRBJ2-3; TRBD2 agrees at 8 bases. Germline assignment: CDR1 SGHRS and CDR2 YFSETQ. The CDR3 sequence is 16 residues long. Trimming at V came to 5 bases and at J to 3 bases, leaving 11 bases not matched to a gene. The CDR3 DNA reads as TGCGCCAGCAGGCCCCCCGGTAGCGGGACGACAGATACGCAGTATTTT. This sequence encodes CASRPPGSGTTDTQYF.

There are a few counts of this clonotype. The genes are TRBV12-3 or TRBV12-4 and TRBJ2-3, with 8 bases identical to TRBD2. This CDR3 region has 16 residues. Trimming cost V 3 bases and J 0 bases; bases outside gene matches: 5. In DNA, the CDR3 is TGTGCCAGCAGTTTCCCGGGGGGGATTAGCACAGATACGCAGTATTTT. It is translated as CASSFPGGISTDTQYF.

The V and J genes are TRBV10-3 and TRBJ1-1, with unresolved D. Germline-derived CDR1 and CDR2 are ENHRY and SYGVKD. There are 13 residues in the CDR3. V was cut by 3 bases and J by 5 bases, with 10 bases left in between. DNA of the CDR3: TGTGCCATCAGTGATCGAAGAGGGACTGAAGCTTTCTTT. It is translated as CAISDRRGTEAFF.

This clonotype appeared many times. This rearrangement joins TRBV7-9 to TRBJ2-4; TRBD1 aligns across 7 bases. The V gene's germline CDR1 is SEHNR and CDR2 FQNEAQ (reference sequence). The CDR3 sequence is 15 residues long. V gave up 4 bases and J gave up 9 bases; unmatched junction bases: 12. The CDR3 sequence is CASSSGTEGAGIQYF. The CDR3 nucleotides are TGTGCCAGCAGCTCCGGGACAGAGGGCGCGGGCATTCAGTACTTC.

The chain is built from TRBV7-3 and TRBJ2-7; D possibly uses TRBD1 or TRBD2 (5 bases each). The CDR3 spans 15 residues. Looked up from germline, CDR1 is SGHTA and CDR2 is FQGTGA. Trimming cost V 2 bases and J 4 bases, with 15 bases left between them. The DNA for the CDR3 is TGTGCCAGCAGCTTATCCGCAGGGAGTATGTACGAGCAGTACTTC. It translates to CASSLSAGSMYEQYF.

CDR3 in amino acids: CASGPDSYEQYF. The CDR3 DNA reads TGTGCTAGTGGCCCCGACAGCTACGAGCAGTACTTC. The V gene is TRBV12-5, the J gene TRBJ2-7, with a weak D call TRBD1 (5 bases). Trimming cost V 6 bases and J 3 bases, with 9 bases left between them. The CDR3 totals 12 residues. Looked up from germline, CDR1 is LGHNT and CDR2 is FRNRAP.

This clonotype showed up many times. The V gene is TRBV19, the J gene TRBJ1-1; D might be TRBD1 (6 bases). The CDR3 covers 14 residues. V shed 4 bases and J shed 3 bases, with 12 bases lying between them. Looked up from germline, CDR1 is LNHDA and CDR2 is SQIVND (reference sequence). The DNA for the CDR3 is TGTGCCAGTAGTACCCCAGGGGCGGACACTGAAGCTTTCTTT. Translated, it gives CASSTPGADTEAFF.

In its sample, this clonotype was seen many times. The chain is built from TRBV30 and TRBJ2-5; D is uncertain. The CDR3 is 13 amino acids. Germline lookup yields CDR1 GTSNPN and CDR2 SVGIG (reference sequence). Trimming removed 0 bases from V and 4 bases from J, with 9 bases in between. The chain's CDR3 is CAWSVLVGETQYF. CDR3 bases: TGTGCCTGGAGTGTATTGGTCGGAGAGACCCAGTACTTC.

Points on this clonotype: This sequence may be a read error, since a much larger clone differs from it by one base. The gene calls are TRBV12-3 or TRBV12-4 and TRBJ2-3, with TRBD2 matching over 11 bases. The DNA end lines up better with TRBJ2-7; the J call may be wrong. The CDR3 consists of 17 residues. DNA of the CDR3: TGTGCCAGCAGTTCCTCCCCCCTAGCGGGAGGCCGTGGTGAGCAGTACTTC. Encoded protein: CASSSSPLAGGRGEQYF.

This chain joins TRBV29-1 and TRBJ1-1, with a weak D call TRBD1 (6 bases). Germline V lookup: CDR1 SQVTM, CDR2 ANQGSEA. The CDR3 sequence is 12 residues long. V lost 7 bases and J lost 0, with 9 bases in between. The CDR3 here is CSERTVNTEAFF. CDR3 DNA: TGCAGCGAGCGGACAGTGAACACTGAAGCTTTCTTT.

This clonotype has at least ten counts. J is TRBJ2-7 and V is TRBV6-5, with D tentatively TRBD2 (5 bases). CDR1 MNHEY and CDR2 SVGAGI come from the germline V gene. There are 15 residues in the CDR3. Between the trimmed V and J ends, which lost 6 bases and 3 bases, there was a span of 18 bases. For the CDR3, the DNA is TGTGCCAGCAGCTCCTCGAGGGCCAGGATCTACGAGCAGTACTTC. Its protein product is CASSSSRARIYEQYF.

This clonotype was recorded at least ten times. V is TRBV28 and J is TRBJ2-1; D may be TRBD1 (6 bases). The ends were cut back, 6 bases at V and 6 bases at J, with 15 bases in the middle. CDR1 and CDR2 (germline): MDHEN, SYDVKM. This CDR3 spans 14 amino acids. The CDR3 loop reads CASSVPDRFNEQFF. The CDR3 DNA reads as TGTGCCAGCAGCGTGCCCGACAGGTTCAATGAGCAGTTCTTC. The full variable domain, completed using reference TRBV28 and TRBJ2-1, is DVKVTQSSRYLVKRTGEKVFLECVQDMDHENMFWYRQDPGLGLRLIYFSYDVKMKEKGDIPEGYSVSREKKERFSLILESASTNQTSMYLCASSVPDRFNEQFFGPGTRLTVL.

This clonotype appeared many times. The genes are TRBV6-2 or TRBV6-3 and TRBJ2-5, with D maybe TRBD1 (5 bases). The V and J ends lost 4 bases and 4 bases respectively, with 13 bases between them. Germline V gives CDR1 MNHEY, CDR2 SVGEGT. The CDR3 consists of 14 residues. In DNA form, the CDR3 reads TGTGCCAGCAGTTTAGTCGGACAACGAGAGACCCAGTACTTC. Protein product: CASSLVGQRETQYF.

This clonotype was detected ten times or more. The chain joins TRBV12-3 or TRBV12-4 to TRBJ1-1; D gene uncertain. Trimming removed 3 bases at V and 7 bases at J, with 12 bases between. This CDR3 is 13 amino acids long. The CDR3 bases are TGTGCCAGCAGTTTTGGCCAGACACGTGAAGCTTTCTTT. Residues: CASSFGQTREAFF.

There are a few counts of this clonotype. The genes are TRBV10-3 and TRBJ2-7, with no clear D. In germline, CDR1 is ENHRY, CDR2 SYGVKD. Trimming took 6 bases from V and 3 from J, leaving 12 bases between them. The CDR3 runs to 13 residues. In DNA, the CDR3 is TGTGCCATCAGATCCGGGTCCTTCTACGAGCAGTACTTC. It translates to CAIRSGSFYEQYF.

This clonotype was observed once. One end of the junction varies from germline; a read error may be responsible. The chain recombines TRBV12-3 or TRBV12-4 with TRBJ2-6; 8 positions match TRBD1. This CDR3 region has 15 residues. CDR3 sequence reads: CASSPDRAGANVLAF. The CDR3 bases are TGTGCCAGCAGTCCGGACAGGGCTGGGGCCAACGTCCTGGCTTTC.

Many counts were recorded for this clonotype. This sequence joins TRBV20-1 and TRBJ2-4; no firm D call. Germline CDR1 DFQATT, CDR2 SNEGSKA (reference sequence). This CDR3 has 15 amino acids. V was pared by 0 bases and J by 0 bases, with 9 bases between. Here the CDR3 DNA reads TGCAGTGCTAGAGATTCAACTCTAGCCAAAAACATTCAGTACTTC. It yields the protein CSARDSTLAKNIQYF.

This clonotype was recorded at least ten times. The DNA of the CDR3 is TGTGCCATCACCGGACAAACAGACTATGGCTACACCTTC. Its translation is CAITGQTDYGYTF. This chain uses TRBV10-3 with TRBJ1-2, with a possible D match to TRBD1 (5 bases). The CDR3 has 13 residues. The V and J ends lost 7 bases and 3 bases respectively, with 12 bases between them. Looked up from germline, CDR1 is ENHRY and CDR2 is SYGVKD.

This clonotype was seen many times. V and J are TRBV27 and TRBJ1-5; D is unresolved. There are 14 residues in the CDR3. From germline, CDR1 is MNHEY and CDR2 SMNVEV (reference sequence). V was trimmed by 1 base and J by 7 bases, leaving 11 bases between them. The CDR3: CASSLLAGNQPQHF. The DNA of the CDR3 is TGTGCCAGCAGTTTATTAGCCGGGAACCAGCCCCAGCATTTT.

The V gene is TRBV29-1, the J gene TRBJ2-1; 7 bases map to TRBD1. The CDR3 spans 10 residues. Germline CDR1 reads SQVTM; CDR2 reads ANQGSEA. The junction had 4 bases not matched to a gene; V was cut back by 7 bases and J by 10 bases. This chain's CDR3 is CSAQGQEQFF. The CDR3 DNA follows: TGCAGCGCACAGGGACAGGAGCAGTTCTTC.

In this sample, this clonotype turned up many times. The CDR3 reads CASSYSATEAFF. CDR3 nucleotides: TGTGCCAGCAGTTACTCTGCCACTGAAGCTTTCTTT. The J gene is TRBJ1-1, the V gene TRBV6-2 or TRBV6-3; D is uncertain. Trimming pared 0 bases from V and 4 bases from J, leaving 3 bases between. Looked up from germline, CDR1 is MNHEY and CDR2 is SVGEGT. CDR3 length equals 12 residues.

The table lists this clonotype with a few counts. A single base separates this from a much larger clone, so it may be a read error. V is TRBV3-1 and J is TRBJ2-3, with D unclear. Germline CDR1 and CDR2: LGHDT and YNNKEL (reference sequence). V was trimmed by 0 bases and J by 2 bases, leaving 9 bases between them. The CDR3 has 15 residues. The CDR3 region is CASSQDYHTTDTQYF. DNA of the CDR3: TGTGCCAGCAGCCAAGACTACCATACCACAGATACGCAGTATTTT.

The chain is built from TRBV6-1 and TRBJ2-7; the match to TRBD2 covers 7 bases. V shed 5 bases and J 0 bases; nucleotides not matched to a gene: 1. Germline-derived CDR1 and CDR2 are MNHNS and SASEGT. The CDR3 is 13 amino acids. In nucleotides, the CDR3 is TGTGCCAGCAGTCGGGAGGTCTCCTACGAGCAGTACTTC. This translates into CASSREVSYEQYF.

The sample holds a few counts of this clonotype. The conserved final phenylalanine or tryptophan is absent from the CDR3, which likely points to a read error. V is TRBV20-1 and J is TRBJ2-7, with D maybe TRBD2 (6 bases). With 0 bases removed from V and 1 base from J, the gap between germline ends came to 10 bases. Germline V CDR1 and CDR2: DFQATT, SNEGSKA (reference sequence). The CDR3 is 14 amino acids. The CDR3 sequence: CSARDLEGSYEQYC. The DNA of the CDR3 is TGCAGTGCTAGAGATCTGGAGGGATCCTACGAGCAGTACTGC.

The sample holds a few counts of this clonotype. The chain is built from TRBV3-1 and TRBJ2-7; weak D call: TRBD2 (5 bases). Trimming left V 3 bases short and J 4 bases short, with 13 bases between. Germline CDR1 LGHDT, CDR2 YNNKEL (reference sequence). The CDR3 length is 14 residues. The CDR3 sequence is CASSHGGSPYEQYF. The CDR3 DNA reads TGTGCCAGCAGCCACGGCGGGTCCCCTTACGAGCAGTACTTC.

This clonotype was recorded at least ten times. DNA for the CDR3: TGCAGCGGTGCCGCGGGCTTGGGGAACACTGAAGCTTTCTTT. Protein product: CSGAAGLGNTEAFF. The V and J genes are TRBV29-1 and TRBJ1-1, with D unresolved. CDR1 is SQVTM, CDR2 ANQGSEA, per germline. The V end was cut by 7 bases, the J end by 1 base, with 16 bases between. This CDR3 comprises 14 residues. Using reference TRBV29-1 and TRBJ1-1 for the parts outside the CDR3, the full variable domain is SAVISQKPSRDICQRGTSLTIQCQVDSQVTMMFWYRQQPGQSLTLIATANQGSEATYESGFVIDKFPISRPNLTFSTLTVSNMSPEDSSIYLCSGAAGLGNTEAFFGQGTRLTVV.

This clonotype was found a few times. The chain has TRBV20-1 and TRBJ1-5, with 12 positions matching TRBD1. The V gene's germline CDR1 is DFQATT and CDR2 SNEGSKA (reference sequence). This CDR3 spans 14 amino acids. J gave up 5 bases and V 6 bases, and 5 bases lay outside the gene matches. The CDR3, as DNA: TGCAGTGCCAGGGACAGGGGGCCTTATCAGCCCCAGCATTTT. This translates into CSARDRGPYQPQHF.